This T cell receptor (beta chain) was obtained from a study of blood T cell repertoires in COVID-19. Germline CDR1 reads MNHEY; CDR2 reads SMNVEV (reference sequence). This CDR3 region has 14 residues. Germline trimming cut 5 bases from V and 7 bases from J; bases unmatched to any gene: 8. TCRdb's table, derived via immunoSEQ multiplex PCR, lists solely in-frame clones and lacks some. This table holds about 370,000 clones, roughly 91% found once. J is TRBJ2-4 and V is TRBV27; 7 bases map to TRBD2. The specimen sequenced was PBMCs or T cells enriched from blood (not recorded which). The TCR sequence derives from a young woman who had recovered from COVID-19. CDR3 amino acids: CASSRDYRGNIQYF. In nucleotides, the CDR3 is TGTGCCAGCAGTCGGGACTATCGGGGGAACATTCAGTACTTC.